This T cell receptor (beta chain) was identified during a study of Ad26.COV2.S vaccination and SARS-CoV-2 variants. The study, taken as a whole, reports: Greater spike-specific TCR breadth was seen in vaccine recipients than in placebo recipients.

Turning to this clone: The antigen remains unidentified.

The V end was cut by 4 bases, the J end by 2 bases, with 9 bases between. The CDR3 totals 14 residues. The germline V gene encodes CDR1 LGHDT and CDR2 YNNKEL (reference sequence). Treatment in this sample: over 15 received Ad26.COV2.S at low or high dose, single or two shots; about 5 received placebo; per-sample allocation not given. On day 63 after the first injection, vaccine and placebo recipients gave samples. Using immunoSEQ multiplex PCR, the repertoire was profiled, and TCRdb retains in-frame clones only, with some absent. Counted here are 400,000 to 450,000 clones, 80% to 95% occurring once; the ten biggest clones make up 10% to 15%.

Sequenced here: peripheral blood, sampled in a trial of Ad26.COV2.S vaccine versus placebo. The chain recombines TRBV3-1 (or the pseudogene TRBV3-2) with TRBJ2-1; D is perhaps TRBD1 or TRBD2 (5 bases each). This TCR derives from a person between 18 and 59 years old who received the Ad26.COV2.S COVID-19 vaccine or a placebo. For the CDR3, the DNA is TGTGCCAGCAGCCTAACGGGACCCTACAATGAGCAGTTCTTC. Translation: CASSLTGPYNEQFF.